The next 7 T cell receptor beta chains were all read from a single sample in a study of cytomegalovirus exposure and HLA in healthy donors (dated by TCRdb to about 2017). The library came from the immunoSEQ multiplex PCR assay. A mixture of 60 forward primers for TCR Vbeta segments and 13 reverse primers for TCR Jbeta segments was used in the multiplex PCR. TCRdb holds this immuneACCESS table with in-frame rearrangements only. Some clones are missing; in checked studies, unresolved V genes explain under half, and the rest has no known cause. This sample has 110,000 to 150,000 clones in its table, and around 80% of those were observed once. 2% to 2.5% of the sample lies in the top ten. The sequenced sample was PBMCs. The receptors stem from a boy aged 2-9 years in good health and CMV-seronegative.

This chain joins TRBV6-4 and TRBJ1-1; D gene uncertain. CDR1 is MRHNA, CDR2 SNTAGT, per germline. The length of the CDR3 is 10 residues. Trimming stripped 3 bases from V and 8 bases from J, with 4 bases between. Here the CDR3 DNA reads TGTGCCAGCAGTGAGCGGGAAGCTTTCTTT. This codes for CASSEREAFF.

Here the CDR3 DNA reads TGTGCCAGCAGTGGACAGCTTACCACAGATACGCAGTATTTT. Translating gives CASSGQLTTDTQYF. The rearrangement uses TRBV28 and TRBJ2-3, with D maybe TRBD1 (6 bases). Germline V gene data show CDR1 as MDHEN and CDR2 as SYDVKM. The CDR3 runs to 14 residues. With 5 bases removed from V and 2 bases from J, the gap between germline ends came to 11 bases.

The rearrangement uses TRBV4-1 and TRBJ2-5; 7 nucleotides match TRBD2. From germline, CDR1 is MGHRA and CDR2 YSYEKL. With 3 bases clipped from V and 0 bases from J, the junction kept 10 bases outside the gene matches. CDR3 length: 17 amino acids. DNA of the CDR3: TGCGCCAGCAGCCAGGTGCCGGGACTACCCAACCAAGAGACCCAGTACTTC. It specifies CASSQVPGLPNQETQYF.

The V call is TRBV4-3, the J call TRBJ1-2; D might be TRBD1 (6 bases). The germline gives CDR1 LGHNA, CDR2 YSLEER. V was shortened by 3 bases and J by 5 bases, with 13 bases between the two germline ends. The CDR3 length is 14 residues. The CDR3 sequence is CASSQGGRIYGYTF. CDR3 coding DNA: TGCGCCAGCAGCCAGGGGGGGCGGATTTATGGCTACACCTTC.

The CDR3 bases are TGTGCCAGCAGCGTTTACGGCTACAATGAGCAGTTCTTC. Translation gives CASSVYGYNEQFF. The V call is TRBV9, the J call TRBJ2-1; no clear D gene. With 2 bases removed from V and 3 bases from J, the gap between germline ends came to 6 bases. Germline V gene sequence: CDR1 SGDLS, CDR2 YYNGEE. This CDR3 spans 13 amino acids.

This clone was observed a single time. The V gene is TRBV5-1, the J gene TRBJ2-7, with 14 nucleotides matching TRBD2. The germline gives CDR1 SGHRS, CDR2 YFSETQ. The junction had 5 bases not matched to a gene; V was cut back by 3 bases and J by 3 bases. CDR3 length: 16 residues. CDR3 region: CASSSGLAGGLYEQYF. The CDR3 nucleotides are TGCGCCAGCAGCTCAGGACTAGCGGGAGGACTCTACGAGCAGTACTTC.

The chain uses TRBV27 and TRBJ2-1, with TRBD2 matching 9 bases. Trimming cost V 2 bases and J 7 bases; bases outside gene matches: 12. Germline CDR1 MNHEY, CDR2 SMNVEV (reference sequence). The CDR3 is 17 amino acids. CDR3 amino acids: CASSLRVHGTSLNEQFF. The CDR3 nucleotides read TGTGCCAGCAGTTTACGGGTCCACGGGACTAGCCTAAATGAGCAGTTCTTC.